The text below deals with one T cell receptor (beta chain). This record belongs to a study of patients and donors after allogeneic stem cell transplantation. The CDR3 totals 14 residues. The V end lost 3 bases, the J end lost 2 bases, and 8 bases lay between the germline ends. Germline V gene data show CDR1 as MNHEY and CDR2 as SVGAGI. Each CDR3 protein is one row after TCRdb ran MiXCR on the RT-PCR reads. Of some 30,000 distinct CDR3 sequences listed, roughly a third are singletons. The sample was blood, either unsorted or a sorted T cell fraction (not recorded which). The chain joins TRBV6-5 to TRBJ1-5, with D unresolved. The TCR originated in a human donor who was either an allogeneic HSCT recipient or a stem cell or donor lymphocyte infusion donor (not recorded which). It is not recorded whose cells these are; they may come from a transplant donor. The CDR3, as DNA: TGTGCCAGCAGTTATTCTCCGCGCAATCAGCCCCAGCATTTT. Translating it yields CASSYSPRNQPQHF.